What follows is one T cell receptor beta chain and its context. The antigen it recognizes is unknown. Base qualities are not recorded, but no much larger clone differs from it by a single base. Participants in the prospective study were aged roughly 18 to 100 years, lived in 20 to 25 United States geographic areas, and enrolled through a virtual design. In the prospective study, participants were assigned to cohorts based on the clinical history participants reported in a screening survey and a study questionnaire. Exposed participants had been in contact with someone with a PCR-confirmed or clinician-diagnosed COVID-19 case within 2 weeks of study entry. In the prospective study, mobile phlebotomists collected whole blood, serum and a nasopharyngeal or oropharyngeal swab from each participant. Additional blood draws and questionnaires over an approximately 2-month period could optionally be provided by prospective study participants. Blood samples from the prospective study were shipped frozen or at room temperature prior to DNA extraction.

The CDR3, from cysteine to phenylalanine, totals 17 residues. The kept DNA is CDR3 alone, 51 bases in frame from the first base. For CDR1 and CDR2, the germline V gene lists LGHNA and YSLEER. A distance of 19 bases separates the germline ends of V and J, which lose 4 bases and 4 bases respectively. The sample is drawn from a study of blood T cell repertoires in COVID-19 (dated by TCRdb to 2020 to 2022). Concerning the study at large: Collaborator samples came from the United States, Italy and Spain and covered acute and convalescent phases of COVID-19. The prospective study material was composed of cDNA or gDNA derived from T cells, B-cell-depleted T cells, or PBMCs. The dataset comprised deeply sampled blood TCRbeta repertoires from subjects exposed to, actively infected with, or recovered from COVID-19. A freely available public database, intended as a resource for researchers studying the immune response to SARS-CoV-2, is where the repertoires were released. Samples came from the ongoing ImmuneRACE study (first 160 participants) plus 1,254 subjects from 6 global collaborators. A de-identified subject ID, COVID-19 status, age in years and sex were almost always included in the sample metadata. Where available, HLA class I and class II types were obtained from metadata supplied by the sample provider rather than from assay-based typing.

The study at large found these results: Clinical and demographic metadata were provided uncurated, with the amount varying by source and participant.

The immunoSEQ Assay, a bias-controlled multiplex PCR, was used to amplify TCRbeta CDR3 regions from genomic DNA. From the authors' description of their analysis: Nucleated cell counts per sample were estimated from amplification of reference gene primers within the assay. Sequence reads were collapsed and filtered to measure the absolute abundance of every unique TCRbeta CDR3 rearrangement. Productive Simpson clonality was computed per sample as the square root of Simpson's diversity index over productive rearrangements. TCRdb obtained this table from immuneACCESS and retained in-frame rearrangements with V and J assigned. These tables miss some clones; where compared with another copy, unresolved V genes account for less than half of the shortfall, and the remainder is unexplained. That table is the source of V, J and clone size, and D and trimming were worked out from the DNA. Across this sample there are some 290,000 clones, with 90% seen only once. Of the sample, 3.5% to 5% is held by the ten largest clones.

This sequence originates from a woman aged 25 to 39 who had been exposed to COVID-19. Sequenced sample: PBMCs or T cells enriched from blood (not recorded which). This chain is built from TRBV4-3 and TRBJ2-2, and TRBD1 may be the D gene, going by 6 matching bases. The DNA reads TGCGCCAGCAGCCCGTACCAGGATACAGGGAGCACCGGGGAGCTGTTTTTT. Translated, this is CASSPYQDTGSTGELFF.